Following are 25 T cell receptor beta chains from one sample sequenced in a study of blood T cell repertoires in COVID-19. The data were produced by immunoSEQ multiplex PCR, yet TCRdb's version contains in-frame clones alone and is incomplete. In the table there are about 400,000 clones, less than 90% of which are singletons. Sequencing was performed on PBMCs or T cells enriched from blood (not recorded which). These receptors were obtained from a woman in her 30s who had recovered from COVID-19.

The genes are TRBV5-4 and TRBJ1-2, with D perhaps matching TRBD1 (6 bases). The CDR3 has 15 amino acids. Germline-derived CDR1 and CDR2 are SGHNT and YYREEE (reference sequence). V was pared by 0 bases and J by 2 bases, with 11 bases between. CDR3 region: CASSLARGQNYGYTF. The CDR3 nucleotides are TGTGCCAGCAGCTTGGCCAGAGGACAGAACTATGGCTACACCTTC.

The chain has TRBV18 and TRBJ1-2, with TRBD1 matching 9 bases. The germline gives CDR1 KGHSH, CDR2 LQKENI. The CDR3 contains 15 residues. Trimming took 3 bases from V and 3 from J; bases not matched to a gene: 5. The CDR3 DNA reads TGTGCCAGCTCACCCTGGGACAGGGCGGACTATGGCTACACCTTC. It encodes CASSPWDRADYGYTF.

The rearrangement uses TRBV19 and TRBJ1-5, with D uncertain. There are 16 residues in the CDR3. Trimming pared 1 base from V and 7 bases from J, leaving 17 bases between. Germline V lookup: CDR1 LNHDA, CDR2 SQIVND (reference sequence). CDR3 nucleotides: TGTGCCAGTAGTATAGTGGCGGTCTCTCAATGGCAGCCCCAGCATTTT. Translated, it gives CASSIVAVSQWQPQHF.

The J gene is TRBJ2-7, the V gene TRBV27, with D maybe TRBD2 (7 bases). Germline CDR1 and CDR2: MNHEY and SMNVEV (reference sequence). V lost 3 bases and J 0 bases, leaving 12 bases between the germline ends. The CDR3 is 15 amino acids. In nucleotides, the CDR3 is TGTGCCAGCAGTTTGGCGGGGGCGAGCTCCTACGAGCAGTACTTC. This sequence encodes CASSLAGASSYEQYF.

J is TRBJ2-5 and V is TRBV10-3; TRBD2 matches 10 bases. The CDR3 covers 16 residues. Trimming took 6 bases from V and 5 from J; bases not matched to a gene: 12. Germline V CDR1 and CDR2: ENHRY, SYGVKD. CDR3 sequence reads: CAISRGLAGAGETQYF. In DNA form, the CDR3 reads TGTGCCATCAGCCGGGGCCTAGCGGGGGCGGGGGAGACCCAGTACTTC.

The CDR3 region has the DNA TGTGCCAGCAGCCAAGATCCGGGGGGGCGCAATGAGCAGTTCTTC. This sequence encodes CASSQDPGGRNEQFF. V gene TRBV3-1 (or the pseudogene TRBV3-2) combines with J gene TRBJ2-1; 8 bases align to TRBD2. The CDR3 sequence is 15 residues long. Germline trimming cut 0 bases from V and 6 bases from J; bases unmatched to any gene: 4. Germline V gives CDR1 LGHDT, CDR2 YNNKEL (reference sequence).

V is TRBV30 and J is TRBJ2-3; possibly TRBD2 for D (6 bases). Trimming took off 4 bases at V and 4 bases at J, with 18 bases between the two ends. The V gene's germline CDR1 is GTSNPN and CDR2 SVGIG (reference sequence). CDR3 length: 15 residues. CDR3 in DNA: TGTGCCTGGACCATCCCGGACCAGCGGGCAGATACGCAGTATTTT. Protein sequence: CAWTIPDQRADTQYF.

This clone was seen once. The chain is built from TRBV5-8 and TRBJ1-6; 7 bases map to TRBD1. J lost 0 bases, V lost 4 bases, and 7 bases had no gene match. The CDR3 totals 17 residues. In germline, CDR1 is SGHTS, CDR2 YDEGEE. DNA for the CDR3: TGTGCCAGCAGCCGACCGGGACAGAGCTCCTATAATTCACCCCTCCACTTT. It encodes CASSRPGQSSYNSPLHF.

V and J are TRBV28 and TRBJ1-5; unclear D gene. Per the germline V gene, CDR1 is MDHEN and CDR2 is SYDVKM. This CDR3 is built from 11 residues. The V and J ends lost 4 bases and 7 bases respectively, with 5 bases between them. This CDR3 is CASSSGQPQHF. As DNA, the CDR3 is TGTGCCAGCAGTTCCGGGCAGCCCCAGCATTTT.

V gene TRBV18 combines with J gene TRBJ2-7; 8 bases are shared with TRBD2. V was clipped by 5 bases and J by 4 bases; unmatched bases: 4. The CDR3 has 13 amino acids. In germline, CDR1 is KGHSH, CDR2 LQKENI. This CDR3 is CASSTRGGYEQYF. The CDR3 DNA reads TGTGCCAGCTCAACTCGCGGGGGGTACGAGCAGTACTTC.

The rearrangement uses TRBV6-1 and TRBJ1-2; 9 bases match TRBD1. This CDR3 has 15 amino acids. Germline values: CDR1 MNHNS, CDR2 SASEGT. Germline trimming cut 2 bases from V and 4 bases from J; bases unmatched to any gene: 5. DNA for the CDR3: TGTGCCAGCAGTGAAACAGGGGGCGATCTCTATGGCTACACCTTC. It is translated as CASSETGGDLYGYTF.

V is TRBV7-9 and J is TRBJ2-3; D gene uncertain. V was shortened by 6 bases and J by 3 bases, with 7 bases between the two germline ends. The CDR3 loop spans 12 amino acids. CDR1 is SEHNR and CDR2 is FQNEAQ in the germline V gene (reference sequence). CDR3 DNA: TGTGCCAGCAGGTCAGGAACAGATACGCAGTATTTT. Translated, it gives CASRSGTDTQYF.

The genes are TRBV5-4 and TRBJ2-7; 7 positions match TRBD2. Unmatched junction bases numbered 7, after V lost 5 bases and J lost 2 bases. CDR1 is SGHNT and CDR2 is YYREEE in the germline V gene (reference sequence). This CDR3 contains 14 residues. CDR3 in amino acids: CASSSSGNTYEQYF. The CDR3 nucleotides are TGTGCCAGCAGTTCTAGCGGCAATACCTACGAGCAGTACTTC.

This chain links TRBV29-1 with TRBJ2-2; 8 bases line up with TRBD2. The ends lost 7 bases at V and 7 bases at J; junction bases unmatched: 11. The CDR3 length is 14 residues. Germline V gene data show CDR1 as SQVTM and CDR2 as ANQGSEA. The CDR3 bases are TGCAGCGCCTATACCGGGGGGGGCGGCGGGGAGCTGTTTTTT. This codes for CSAYTGGGGGELFF.

About this clone: One end of the junction varies from germline; a read error may be responsible. This chain connects TRBV3-1 (or the pseudogene TRBV3-2) to TRBJ2-2; a weak D match, TRBD2 (6 bases). CDR1 and CDR2 from the germline V gene are LGHDT and YNNKEL (reference sequence). The CDR3 loop spans 15 amino acids. For the CDR3, the DNA is TGTGCCAGCAGCCTCCGCGGGGCGAATACCGGGGAGCTGTTTTTT. Translated: CASSLRGANTGELFF.

This clone was observed once. The rearrangement links TRBV4-1 to TRBJ1-1, with 7 bases aligning to TRBD1. Germline-derived CDR1 and CDR2 are MGHRA and YSYEKL. The CDR3 runs 14 residues. V was clipped by 0 bases and J by 7 bases; unmatched bases: 5. In DNA, the CDR3 is TGCGCCAGCAGCCAAGAGGCAGGGGGACTTGAAGCTTTCTTT. Its translation: CASSQEAGGLEAFF.

The V and J genes are TRBV29-1 and TRBJ1-2; D is undetermined. The germline gives CDR1 SQVTM, CDR2 ANQGSEA. The CDR3 contains 13 residues. With 2 bases removed from V and 4 bases from J, the gap between germline ends came to 11 bases. In nucleotides, the CDR3 is TGCAGCGTTGAATTACAGTCCCCCTATGGCTACACCTTC. Amino acids: CSVELQSPYGYTF.

This clone was counted a single time. The rearrangement links TRBV7-9 to TRBJ2-2; 9 nucleotides agree with TRBD2. Germline values: CDR1 SEHNR, CDR2 FQNEAQ (reference sequence). Trimming cost V 0 bases and J 5 bases; bases outside gene matches: 13. The length of the CDR3 is 19 residues. CDR3 residues: CASSLARVIAGEGTGELFF. CDR3 in DNA: TGTGCCAGCAGCTTAGCGAGAGTCATAGCGGGAGAGGGGACCGGGGAGCTGTTTTTT. The full variable domain, completed using reference TRBV7-9 and TRBJ2-2, is DTGVSQNPRHKITKRGQNVTFRCDPISEHNRLYWYRQTLGQGPEFLTYFQNEAQLEKSRLLSDRFSAERPKGSFSTLEIQRTEQGDSAMYLCASSLARVIAGEGTGELFFGEGSRLTVL.

This clone has only a few counts. The chain carries TRBV7-8 and TRBJ1-6; perhaps TRBD1 as D (5 bases). The germline gives CDR1 SGHVS, CDR2 FQNEAQ. The CDR3 spans 16 residues. V dropped 5 bases and J dropped 10 bases, with 21 bases sitting between them. The CDR3: CASSPRSGEGYSPLHF. For the CDR3, the DNA is TGTGCCAGCAGCCCCCGTTCGGGGGAAGGATACTCACCCCTCCACTTT.

The sample holds one count of this clone. V gene TRBV3-1 (or the pseudogene TRBV3-2) combines with J gene TRBJ2-7; D is uncertain. Trimming removed 3 bases from V and 3 bases from J, with 15 bases in between. The germline V gene encodes CDR1 LGHDT and CDR2 YNNKEL (reference sequence). This CDR3 is built from 15 residues. CDR3 loop: CASSQAHFNSYEQYF. Here the CDR3 DNA reads TGTGCCAGCAGCCAGGCCCATTTTAACAGCTACGAGCAGTACTTC.

CDR3 coding DNA: TGTGCCAGCGCTGGGCAGGGGAACGGGCCCCAGCATTTT. Translation gives CASAGQGNGPQHF. V is TRBV27 and J is TRBJ1-5; possibly TRBD1 for D (6 bases). The CDR3 length is 13 residues. Trimming stripped 8 bases from V and 9 bases from J, with 17 bases between. Per the germline V gene, CDR1 is MNHEY and CDR2 is SMNVEV (reference sequence).

J is TRBJ2-2 and V is TRBV3-1 (or the pseudogene TRBV3-2), with TRBD2 matching 9 bases. From germline, CDR1 is LGHDT and CDR2 YNNKEL (reference sequence). This CDR3 has 15 residues. V trimming: 1 base; J trimming: 9 bases; junction bases outside the gene matches: 6. This chain's CDR3 is CASSQVGSGGRELFF. CDR3 bases: TGTGCCAGCAGCCAAGTAGGTAGCGGGGGACGGGAGCTGTTTTTT.

V is TRBV12-3 or TRBV12-4 and J is TRBJ1-2; 9 positions agree with TRBD1. The CDR3 length is 13 residues. The trim removed 7 bases at V and 5 bases at J, leaving 5 bases unmatched. CDR3 nucleotide sequence: TGTGCCAGCACCCCGACAGGGGGGTATGGCTACACCTTC. Translated: CASTPTGGYGYTF.

V is TRBV11-2 and J is TRBJ1-1; perhaps TRBD1 as D (5 bases). CDR3 size: 13 residues. The V end was cut by 1 base, the J end by 3 bases, with 6 bases between. Germline V lookup: CDR1 SGHAT, CDR2 FQNNGV. This CDR3 is CASSLARDTEAFF. CDR3 coding DNA: TGTGCCAGCAGCTTAGCCAGGGACACTGAAGCTTTCTTT.

V is TRBV3-1 (or the pseudogene TRBV3-2) and J is TRBJ2-1, with 12 bases lining up with TRBD2. The J segment lost 6 bases and the V segment lost 5 bases, leaving 5 bases of the junction unmatched. The CDR3 has 15 residues. Germline V gene data show CDR1 as LGHDT and CDR2 as YNNKEL (reference sequence). The CDR3 here is CASSVLAGGGNEQFF. The CDR3 bases are TGTGCCAGCAGCGTACTAGCGGGGGGTGGCAATGAGCAGTTCTTC.